This T cell receptor beta chain was recorded in a study of blood T cell repertoires in COVID-19. The CDR3 sequence is 14 residues long. Germline loops: CDR1 MNHNY, CDR2 SVGAGI (reference sequence). V shed 7 bases and J 6 bases; nucleotides not matched to a gene: 10. A Seattle source enrolled patients during active infection and followed them longitudinally. Per the original data handling: Amplification with reference gene primers provided the estimates of nucleated cell counts. Profiling relied on immunoSEQ multiplex PCR, and the TCRdb table lists in-frame clones only, not all of them. V, J and clone size are those of that table, while D and trimming were read from the DNA. Among roughly 350,000 clones listed, 87% were seen once.

The rearrangement uses TRBV6-6 and TRBJ2-7; 9 nucleotides agree with TRBD2. The sample taken for sequencing was peripheral blood. This sequence originates from a woman aged 30 to 39 with COVID-19, enrolled during active disease. The CDR3 region is CASTRGLASSEQYF. The DNA for the CDR3 is TGTGCCAGCACCAGAGGACTAGCGAGCTCCGAGCAGTACTTC.